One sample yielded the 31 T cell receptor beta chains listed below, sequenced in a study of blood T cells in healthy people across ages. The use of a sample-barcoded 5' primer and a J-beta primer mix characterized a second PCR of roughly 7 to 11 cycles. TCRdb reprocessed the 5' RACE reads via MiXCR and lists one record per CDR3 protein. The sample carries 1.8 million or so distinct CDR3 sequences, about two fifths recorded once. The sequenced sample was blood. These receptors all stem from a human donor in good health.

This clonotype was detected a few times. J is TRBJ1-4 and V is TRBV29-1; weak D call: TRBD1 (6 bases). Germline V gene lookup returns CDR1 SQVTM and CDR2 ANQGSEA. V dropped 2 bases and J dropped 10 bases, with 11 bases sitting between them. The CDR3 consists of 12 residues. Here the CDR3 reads CSVENREAKLFF. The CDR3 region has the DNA TGCAGCGTTGAAAACAGGGAGGCAAAACTGTTTTTT.

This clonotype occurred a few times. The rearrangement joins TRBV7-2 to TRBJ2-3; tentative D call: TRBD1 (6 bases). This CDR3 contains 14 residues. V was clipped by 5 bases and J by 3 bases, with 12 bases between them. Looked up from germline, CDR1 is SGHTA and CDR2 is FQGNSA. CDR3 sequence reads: CASSQRQVTDTQYF. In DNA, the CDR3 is TGTGCCAGCAGCCAAAGACAGGTTACAGATACGCAGTATTTT.

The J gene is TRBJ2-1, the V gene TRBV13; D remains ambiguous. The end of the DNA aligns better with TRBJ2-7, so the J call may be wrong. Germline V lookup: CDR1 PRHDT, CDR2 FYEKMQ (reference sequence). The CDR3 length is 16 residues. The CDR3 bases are TGTGCCAGCAGCTTAGCCCTTATGGGGTCCTACAATGAGCAGTACTTC. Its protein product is CASSLALMGSYNEQYF.

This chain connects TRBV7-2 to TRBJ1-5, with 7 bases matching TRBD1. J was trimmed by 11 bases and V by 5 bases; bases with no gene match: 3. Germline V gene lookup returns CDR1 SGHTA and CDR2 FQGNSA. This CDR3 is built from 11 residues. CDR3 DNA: TGTGCCAGCAGCCTCGGGACAGCCCAGCATTTT. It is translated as CASSLGTAQHF.

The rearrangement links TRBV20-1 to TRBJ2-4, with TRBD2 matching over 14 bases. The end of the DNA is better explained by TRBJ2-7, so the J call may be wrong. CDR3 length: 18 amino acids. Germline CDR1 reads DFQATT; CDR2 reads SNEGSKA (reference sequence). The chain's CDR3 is CSVVPGLAGAHSRDEQYF. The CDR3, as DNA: TGCAGTGTTGTCCCGGGACTAGCGGGGGCCCACTCGAGGGACGAGCAGTACTTC.

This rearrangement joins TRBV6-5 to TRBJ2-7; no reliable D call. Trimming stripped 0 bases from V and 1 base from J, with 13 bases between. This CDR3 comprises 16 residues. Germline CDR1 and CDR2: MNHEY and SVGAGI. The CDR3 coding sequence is TGTGCCAGCAGTTACTCGACGGCCGGCAGTTCCTACGAGCAGTACTTC. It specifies CASSYSTAGSSYEQYF.

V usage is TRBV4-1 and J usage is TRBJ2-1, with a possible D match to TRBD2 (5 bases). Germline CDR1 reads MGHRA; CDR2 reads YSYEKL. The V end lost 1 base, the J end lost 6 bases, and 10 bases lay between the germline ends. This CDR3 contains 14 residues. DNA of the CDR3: TGCGCCAGCAGCCAAGGACTAACCCTCAATGAGCAGTTCTTC. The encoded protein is CASSQGLTLNEQFF.

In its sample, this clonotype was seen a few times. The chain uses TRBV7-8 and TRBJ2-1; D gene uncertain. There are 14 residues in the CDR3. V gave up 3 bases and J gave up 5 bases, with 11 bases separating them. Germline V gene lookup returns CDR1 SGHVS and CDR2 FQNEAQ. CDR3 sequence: CASSFPGADNEQFF. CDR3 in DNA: TGTGCCAGCAGCTTCCCGGGCGCCGACAATGAGCAGTTCTTC.

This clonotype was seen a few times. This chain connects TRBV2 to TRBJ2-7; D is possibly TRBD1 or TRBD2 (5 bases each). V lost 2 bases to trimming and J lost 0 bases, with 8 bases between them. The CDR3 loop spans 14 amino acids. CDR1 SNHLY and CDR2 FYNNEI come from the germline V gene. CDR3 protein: CASSEKGSSYEQYF. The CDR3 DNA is TGTGCCAGCAGTGAAAAGGGGAGCTCCTACGAGCAGTACTTC.

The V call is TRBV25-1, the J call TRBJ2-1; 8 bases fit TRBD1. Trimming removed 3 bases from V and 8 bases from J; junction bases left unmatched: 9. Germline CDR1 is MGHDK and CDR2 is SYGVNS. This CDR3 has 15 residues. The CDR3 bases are TGTGCCAGCAGTGACATAGGACAGGGCGGGGATGAGCAGTTCTTC. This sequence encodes CASSDIGQGGDEQFF.

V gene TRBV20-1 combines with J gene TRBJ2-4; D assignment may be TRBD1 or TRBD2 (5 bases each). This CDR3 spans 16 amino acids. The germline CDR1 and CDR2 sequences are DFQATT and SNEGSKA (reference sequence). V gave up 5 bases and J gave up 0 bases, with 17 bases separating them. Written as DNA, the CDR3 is TGCAGTGCTCTTATTCTCAGGGAGCTAGCCAAAAACATTCAGTACTTC. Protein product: CSALILRELAKNIQYF.

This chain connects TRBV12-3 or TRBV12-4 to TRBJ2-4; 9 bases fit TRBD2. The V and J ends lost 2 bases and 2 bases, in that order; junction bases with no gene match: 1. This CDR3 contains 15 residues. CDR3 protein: CASSLSGGPKNIQYF. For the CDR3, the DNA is TGTGCCAGCAGTTTAAGCGGGGGGCCCAAAAACATTCAGTACTTC.

Here the CDR3 reads CASSLSQDWTEAFF. Here the CDR3 DNA reads TGTGCCAGCAGCCTCTCGCAGGACTGGACTGAAGCTTTCTTT. The chain couples TRBV6-6 to TRBJ1-1; no definite D call. This CDR3 region has 14 residues. CDR1 and CDR2 (germline): MNHNY, SVGAGI (reference sequence). V shed 6 bases and J shed 5 bases, with 16 bases lying between them.

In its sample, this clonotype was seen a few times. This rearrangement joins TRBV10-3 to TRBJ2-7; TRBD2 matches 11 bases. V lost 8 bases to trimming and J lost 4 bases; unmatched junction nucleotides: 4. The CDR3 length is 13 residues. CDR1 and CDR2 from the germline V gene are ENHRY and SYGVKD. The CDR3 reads CAIAGTSGYEQYF. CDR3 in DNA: TGTGCCATCGCCGGGACTAGCGGATACGAGCAGTACTTC.

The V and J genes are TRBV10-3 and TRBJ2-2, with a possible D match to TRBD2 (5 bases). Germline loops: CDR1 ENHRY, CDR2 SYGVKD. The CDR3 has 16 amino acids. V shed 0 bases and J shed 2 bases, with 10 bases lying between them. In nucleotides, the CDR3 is TGTGCCATCAGTGAGTCGAGGGCAGTTAACACCGGGGAGCTGTTTTTT. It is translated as CAISESRAVNTGELFF.

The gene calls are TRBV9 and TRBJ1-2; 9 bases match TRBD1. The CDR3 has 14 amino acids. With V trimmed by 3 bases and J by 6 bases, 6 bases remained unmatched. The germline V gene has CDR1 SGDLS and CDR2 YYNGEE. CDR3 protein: CASSAGGQGHGYTF. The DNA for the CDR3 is TGTGCCAGCAGCGCAGGGGGACAGGGTCATGGCTACACCTTC. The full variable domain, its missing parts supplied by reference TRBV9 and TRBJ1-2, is DSGVTQTPKHLITATGQRVTLRCSPRSGDLSVYWYQQSLDQGLQFLIQYYNGEERAKGNILERFSAQQFPDLHSELNLSSLELGDSALYFCASSAGGQGHGYTFGSGTRLTVV.

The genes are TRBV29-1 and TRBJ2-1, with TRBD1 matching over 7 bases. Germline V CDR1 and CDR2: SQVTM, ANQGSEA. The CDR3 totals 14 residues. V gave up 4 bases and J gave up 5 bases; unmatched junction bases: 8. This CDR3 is CSVAGDRDNNEQFF. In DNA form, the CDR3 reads TGCAGCGTTGCTGGGGACAGAGACAACAATGAGCAGTTCTTC.

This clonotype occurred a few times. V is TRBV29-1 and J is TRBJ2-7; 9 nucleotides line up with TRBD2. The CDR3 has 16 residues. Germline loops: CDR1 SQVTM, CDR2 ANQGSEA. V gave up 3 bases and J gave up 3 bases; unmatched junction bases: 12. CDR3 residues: CSVEGTSTSSVYEQYF. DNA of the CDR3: TGCAGCGTTGAGGGGACTAGCACTTCCAGCGTCTACGAGCAGTACTTC.

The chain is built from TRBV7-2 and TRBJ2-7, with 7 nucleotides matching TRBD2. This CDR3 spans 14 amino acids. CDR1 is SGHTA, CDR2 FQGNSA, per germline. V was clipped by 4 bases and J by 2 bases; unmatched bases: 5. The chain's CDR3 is CASSWTRGAYEQYF. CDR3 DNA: TGTGCCAGCAGCTGGACACGGGGGGCCTACGAGCAGTACTTC.

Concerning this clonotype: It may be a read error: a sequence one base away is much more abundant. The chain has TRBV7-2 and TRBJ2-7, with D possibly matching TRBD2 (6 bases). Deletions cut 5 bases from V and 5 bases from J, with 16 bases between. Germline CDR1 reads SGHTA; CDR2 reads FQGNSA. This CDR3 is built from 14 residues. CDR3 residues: CASSPGSGGDEQYF. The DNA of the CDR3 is TGTGCCAGCAGCCCAGGGTCTGGAGGGGACGAGCAGTACTTC.

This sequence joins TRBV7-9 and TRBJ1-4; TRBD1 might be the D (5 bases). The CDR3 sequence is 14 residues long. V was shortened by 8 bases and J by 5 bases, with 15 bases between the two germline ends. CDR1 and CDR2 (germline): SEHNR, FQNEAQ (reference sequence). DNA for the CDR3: TGTGCCAGCGGCTACGACAGCCTAAATGAAAAACTGTTTTTT. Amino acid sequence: CASGYDSLNEKLFF. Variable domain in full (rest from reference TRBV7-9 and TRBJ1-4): DTGVSQNPRHKITKRGQNVTFRCDPISEHNRLYWYRQTLGQGPEFLTYFQNEAQLEKSRLLSDRFSAERPKGSFSTLEIQRTEQGDSAMYLCASGYDSLNEKLFFGSGTQLSVL.

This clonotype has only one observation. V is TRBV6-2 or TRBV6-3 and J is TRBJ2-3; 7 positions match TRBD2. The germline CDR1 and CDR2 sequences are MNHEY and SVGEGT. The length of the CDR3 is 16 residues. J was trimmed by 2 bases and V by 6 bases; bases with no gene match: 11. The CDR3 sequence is CASSPRRAGNTDTQYF. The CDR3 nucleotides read TGTGCCAGCAGCCCCCGCCGAGCGGGGAACACAGATACGCAGTATTTT.

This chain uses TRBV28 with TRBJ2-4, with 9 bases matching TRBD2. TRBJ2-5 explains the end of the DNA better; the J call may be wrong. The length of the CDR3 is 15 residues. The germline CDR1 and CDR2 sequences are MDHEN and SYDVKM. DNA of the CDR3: TGTGCCAGCAACGTGGGACTAGCAGGGATTAAGACCCAGTACTTC. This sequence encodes CASNVGLAGIKTQYF.

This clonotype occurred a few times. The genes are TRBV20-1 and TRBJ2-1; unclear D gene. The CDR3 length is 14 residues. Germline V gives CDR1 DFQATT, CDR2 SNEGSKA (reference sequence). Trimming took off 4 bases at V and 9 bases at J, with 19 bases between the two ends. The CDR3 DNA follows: TGCAGTGCTATGAGTGGGCCAAGCATTTCTGAGCAGTTCTTC. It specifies CSAMSGPSISEQFF.

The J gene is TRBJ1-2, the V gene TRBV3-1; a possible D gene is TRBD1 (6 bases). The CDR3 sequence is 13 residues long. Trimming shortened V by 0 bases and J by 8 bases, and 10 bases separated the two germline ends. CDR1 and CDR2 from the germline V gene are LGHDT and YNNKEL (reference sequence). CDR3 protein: CASSQDRTVGYTF. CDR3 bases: TGTGCCAGCAGCCAAGATCGGACAGTCGGCTACACCTTC.

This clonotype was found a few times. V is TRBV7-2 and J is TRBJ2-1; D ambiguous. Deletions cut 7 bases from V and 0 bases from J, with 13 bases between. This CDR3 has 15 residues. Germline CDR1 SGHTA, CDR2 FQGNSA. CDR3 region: CASTYRSSSYNEQFF. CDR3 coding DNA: TGTGCCAGCACCTATCGGAGTAGCTCCTACAATGAGCAGTTCTTC.

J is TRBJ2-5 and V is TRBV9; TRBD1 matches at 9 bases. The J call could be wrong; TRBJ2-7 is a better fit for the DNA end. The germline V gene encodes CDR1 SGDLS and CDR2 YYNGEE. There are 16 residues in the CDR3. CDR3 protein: CASSGSLGQGISEQYF. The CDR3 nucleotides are TGTGCCAGCAGCGGAAGTTTGGGACAGGGTATTAGCGAGCAGTACTTC.

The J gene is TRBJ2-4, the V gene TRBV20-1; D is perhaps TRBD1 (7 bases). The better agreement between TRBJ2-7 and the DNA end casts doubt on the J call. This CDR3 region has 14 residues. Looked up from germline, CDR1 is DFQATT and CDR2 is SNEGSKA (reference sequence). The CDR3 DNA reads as TGCAGTGCTAGGGTCCCAGGAGGGGGCGTCGAGCAGTACTTC. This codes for CSARVPGGGVEQYF.

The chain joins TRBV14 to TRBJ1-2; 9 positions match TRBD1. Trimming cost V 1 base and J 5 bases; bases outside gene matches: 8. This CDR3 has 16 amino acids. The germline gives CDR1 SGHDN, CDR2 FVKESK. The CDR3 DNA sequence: TGTGCCAGCAGCCAAGCACCGGGACAGGGAGCTTATGGCTACACCTTC. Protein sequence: CASSQAPGQGAYGYTF.

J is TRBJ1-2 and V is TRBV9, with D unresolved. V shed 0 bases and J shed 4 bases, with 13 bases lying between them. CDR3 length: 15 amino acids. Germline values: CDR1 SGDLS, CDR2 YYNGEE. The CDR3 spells CASSVAGEAGYGYTF. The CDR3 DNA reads TGTGCCAGCAGCGTAGCTGGGGAGGCGGGCTATGGCTACACCTTC. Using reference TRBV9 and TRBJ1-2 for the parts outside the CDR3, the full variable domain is DSGVTQTPKHLITATGQRVTLRCSPRSGDLSVYWYQQSLDQGLQFLIQYYNGEERAKGNILERFSAQQFPDLHSELNLSSLELGDSALYFCASSVAGEAGYGYTFGSGTRLTVV.

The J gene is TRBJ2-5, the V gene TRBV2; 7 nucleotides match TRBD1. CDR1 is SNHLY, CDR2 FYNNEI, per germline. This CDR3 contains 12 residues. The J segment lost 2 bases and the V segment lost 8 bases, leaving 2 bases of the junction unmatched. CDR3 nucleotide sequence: TGTGCCAGCGCGACAGGGCAAGAGACCCAGTACTTC. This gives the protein CASATGQETQYF.